One sample yielded the 27 T cell receptor beta chains listed below, sequenced in a study of cytomegalovirus exposure and HLA in healthy donors. In the PCR, 60 Vbeta and 13 Jbeta primers were used. Produced via immunoSEQ multiplex PCR; TCRdb's table is partial and in-frame only. The data contain tens of thousands of clones, around 60% of them singletons. Source material: PBMCs. The source of these receptors is a male donor in good health and CMV-seropositive.

J is TRBJ1-2 and V is TRBV9; possible D gene TRBD1, 6 bases. The V gene's germline CDR1 is SGDLS and CDR2 YYNGEE. Trimming took off 3 bases at V and 4 bases at J, with 10 bases between the two ends. The CDR3 loop spans 13 amino acids. The CDR3 is CASSGRGGYGYTF. For the CDR3, the DNA is TGTGCCAGCAGCGGAAGGGGGGGCTATGGCTACACCTTC.

This clone was observed a few times. V and J are TRBV4-1 and TRBJ2-7, with D possibly matching TRBD1 (6 bases). The CDR3 consists of 14 residues. With 6 bases removed from V and 3 bases from J, the gap between germline ends came to 15 bases. Germline lookup yields CDR1 MGHRA and CDR2 YSYEKL. The CDR3 DNA reads as TGCGCCAGCAGTCCAAGAGAGACAGGCTACGAGCAGTACTTC. This sequence encodes CASSPRETGYEQYF.

The genes are TRBV28 and TRBJ2-7; 10 bases are a match to TRBD1. Per germline, CDR1 MDHEN and CDR2 SYDVKM. The CDR3 loop spans 14 amino acids. The V and J ends lost 5 bases and 3 bases, in that order; junction bases with no gene match: 4. This CDR3 is CASSAGTGVYEQYF. In nucleotides, the CDR3 is TGTGCCAGCAGTGCCGGGACAGGGGTCTACGAGCAGTACTTC.

The chain recombines TRBV30 with TRBJ2-5; no definite D call. The CDR3 extends over 13 amino acids. The V end lost 0 bases, the J end lost 5 bases, and 10 bases lay between the germline ends. The germline V gene encodes CDR1 GTSNPN and CDR2 SVGIG (reference sequence). Here the CDR3 reads CAWSVARSETQYF. The CDR3 bases are TGTGCCTGGAGTGTAGCACGATCGGAGACCCAGTACTTC.

The J gene is TRBJ2-5, the V gene TRBV7-3; TRBD2 aligns across 11 bases. Germline V gives CDR1 SGHTA, CDR2 FQGTGA. This CDR3 has 16 residues. The junction had 8 bases not matched to a gene; V was cut back by 4 bases and J by 4 bases. The CDR3 nucleotides read TGTGCCAGCAGCTCCCAGGTAGCGGGAGGGTCAGAGACCCAGTACTTC. Protein: CASSSQVAGGSETQYF.

The rearrangement uses TRBV28 and TRBJ2-7, with D perhaps TRBD1 (6 bases). There are 13 residues in the CDR3. Germline assignment: CDR1 MDHEN and CDR2 SYDVKM. The V and J ends lost 6 bases and 5 bases respectively, with 14 bases between them. The CDR3 spells CASSTGSKNEQYF. CDR3 in DNA: TGTGCCAGCAGCACAGGGTCAAAGAACGAGCAGTACTTC.

The rearrangement uses TRBV5-1 and TRBJ2-5, with a tentative D call TRBD2 (5 bases). The V end lost 0 bases, the J end lost 5 bases, and 11 bases lay between the germline ends. Per germline, CDR1 SGHRS and CDR2 YFSETQ. CDR3 size: 14 residues. The CDR3 DNA follows: TGCGCCAGCAGCTTGGAAGGTGGGGAGGAGACCCAGTACTTC. Amino acids: CASSLEGGEETQYF.

The chain combines TRBV10-3 with TRBJ2-2; D is possibly TRBD2 (6 bases). The CDR3 has 14 amino acids. Germline V lookup: CDR1 ENHRY, CDR2 SYGVKD. The germline V and J ends were trimmed by 11 bases and 0 bases, with 13 bases remaining between them. The CDR3 coding sequence is TGTGCCGGAGGGCCAGGATCGAACACCGGGGAGCTGTTTTTT. It specifies CAGGPGSNTGELFF.

V and J are TRBV14 and TRBJ2-7; D not resolved. The CDR3 length is 16 residues. With 2 bases removed from V and 5 bases from J, the gap between germline ends came to 19 bases. CDR1 is SGHDN and CDR2 is FVKESK in the germline V gene. This CDR3 is CASSQKRFSTRDEQYF. In DNA form, the CDR3 reads TGTGCCAGCAGCCAAAAGCGCTTCAGCACCCGTGACGAGCAGTACTTC.

In DNA form, the CDR3 reads TGTGCCAGAAGCTGGTACTCAGGGGGCTCTGGGGCCAACGTCCTGACTTTC. Its translation: CARSWYSGGSGANVLTF. The gene calls are TRBV5-3 and TRBJ2-6; the match to TRBD1 covers 7 bases. TRBV5-3 is placed among ORFs of uncertain function. The J segment lost 0 bases and the V segment lost 3 bases, leaving 6 bases of the junction unmatched. This CDR3 comprises 17 residues.

The chain recombines TRBV5-1 with TRBJ2-7; 7 bases align to TRBD1. J was trimmed by 5 bases and V by 2 bases; bases with no gene match: 7. The germline CDR1 and CDR2 sequences are SGHRS and YFSETQ. The CDR3 contains 14 residues. CDR3 in amino acids: CASSLGQVPNEQYF. The CDR3 nucleotides read TGCGCCAGCAGCTTAGGACAGGTTCCCAACGAGCAGTACTTC.

This chain uses TRBV9 with TRBJ2-5; TRBD2 is a possible D gene (6 bases). Germline CDR1 and CDR2: SGDLS and YYNGEE. With 3 bases removed from V and 3 bases from J, the gap between germline ends came to 6 bases. CDR3 length: 12 amino acids. The CDR3: CASSEREETQYF. As DNA, the CDR3 is TGTGCCAGCAGCGAGCGGGAAGAGACCCAGTACTTC. Looking up the rest from reference TRBV9 and TRBJ2-5 gives the full variable domain: DSGVTQTPKHLITATGQRVTLRCSPRSGDLSVYWYQQSLDQGLQFLIQYYNGEERAKGNILERFSAQQFPDLHSELNLSSLELGDSALYFCASSEREETQYFGPGTRLLVL.

The chain joins TRBV13 to TRBJ1-3; D is perhaps TRBD1 (5 bases). V lost 8 bases and J 0 bases, leaving 14 bases between the germline ends. Germline V gives CDR1 PRHDT, CDR2 FYEKMQ (reference sequence). This CDR3 spans 15 amino acids. The CDR3 DNA reads TGTGCCAGCTCCCCGGGGGTCCACTCTGGAAACACCATATATTTT. This codes for CASSPGVHSGNTIYF.

The rearrangement links TRBV15 to TRBJ2-3; D is perhaps TRBD2 (5 bases). CDR3 length: 15 amino acids. Germline CDR1 LNHNV, CDR2 YYDKDF (reference sequence). The ends were cut back, 3 bases at V and 1 base at J, with 11 bases in the middle. The CDR3 sequence is CATSSRGTGTDTQYF. The CDR3 nucleotides read TGTGCCACCAGCAGTCGGGGTACGGGCACAGATACGCAGTATTTT.

J is TRBJ2-4 and V is TRBV18, with D perhaps matching TRBD2 (5 bases). CDR3 length: 17 amino acids. V lost 0 bases and J lost 0, with 12 bases in between. Germline V gives CDR1 KGHSH, CDR2 LQKENI. CDR3 DNA sequence: TGTGCCAGCTCACCACCGGGAGAACTCTTAGCCAAAAACATTCAGTACTTC. Its translation is CASSPPGELLAKNIQYF.

The rearrangement joins TRBV19 to TRBJ1-2; 9 nucleotides align to TRBD1. Germline V gene data show CDR1 as LNHDA and CDR2 as SQIVND (reference sequence). Losses at the gene ends were 4 bases for V and 3 bases for J; bases not matched to a gene: 6. This CDR3 has 15 residues. The CDR3 region is CASSKQGAYHYGYTF. The CDR3 bases are TGTGCCAGTAGTAAACAGGGGGCGTACCACTATGGCTACACCTTC.

The chain is built from TRBV6-5 and TRBJ2-1; weak D call: TRBD1 (5 bases). The CDR3 runs 11 residues. Germline V gene sequence: CDR1 MNHEY, CDR2 SVGAGI. The V and J ends lost 5 bases and 12 bases respectively, with 11 bases between them. The CDR3: CASSRGGSQFF. CDR3 sequence (DNA): TGTGCCAGCAGTAGGGGCGGATCGCAGTTCTTC.

The chain employs TRBV6-5 and TRBJ2-3, with D tentatively TRBD2 (5 bases). Trimming pared 8 bases from V and 5 bases from J, leaving 5 bases between. Germline V gene sequence: CDR1 MNHEY, CDR2 SVGAGI. The CDR3 is 10 residues long. CDR3 residues: CASGRDTQYF. The CDR3 coding sequence is TGTGCCAGCGGGAGAGATACGCAGTATTTT.

CDR3: CAWRRLRDTTEAFF. CDR3 DNA: TGTGCCTGGAGGCGCCTGCGAGATACGACTGAAGCTTTCTTT. The rearrangement joins TRBV30 to TRBJ1-1; D ambiguous. V lost 3 bases to trimming and J lost 5 bases, with 16 bases between them. Germline CDR1 and CDR2: GTSNPN and SVGIG (reference sequence). CDR3 length equals 14 residues.

The chain is built from TRBV9 and TRBJ2-7; D ambiguous. Trimming took 3 bases from V and 0 from J, leaving 4 bases between them. The germline V gene encodes CDR1 SGDLS and CDR2 YYNGEE. The CDR3 contains 12 residues. The CDR3 DNA reads as TGTGCCAGCAGCGGTAACTCCTACGAGCAGTACTTC. Encoded protein: CASSGNSYEQYF.

As for this clone: A read error may account for a junction end that differs from germline. The rearrangement uses TRBV6-1 and TRBJ1-3, with D possibly TRBD1 on 6 matching bases. The CDR3 spans 13 residues. Looked up from germline, CDR1 is MNHNS and CDR2 is SASEGT. The CDR3 sequence is CVSNSGQGNTIYF. In DNA form, the CDR3 reads TGTGTCAGCAATTCGGGACAAGGAAACACCATATATTTT.

The V gene is TRBV7-8, the J gene TRBJ1-1; no firm D call. This CDR3 contains 14 residues. V lost 5 bases and J lost 5, with 15 bases in between. The germline CDR1 and CDR2 sequences are SGHVS and FQNEAQ. CDR3 protein: CASSLRGLRTEAFF. For the CDR3, the DNA is TGTGCCAGCAGCCTCAGAGGACTTAGAACTGAAGCTTTCTTT.

The genes are TRBV7-8 and TRBJ1-5; D uncertain. The CDR3 spans 16 residues. In germline, CDR1 is SGHVS, CDR2 FQNEAQ. The germline V and J ends were trimmed by 4 bases and 0 bases, with 13 bases remaining between them. As DNA, the CDR3 is TGTGCCAGCAGCTCCTCCCTCGACTATAGCAATCAGCCCCAGCATTTT. Its translation: CASSSSLDYSNQPQHF. The full variable domain, its missing parts supplied by reference TRBV7-8 and TRBJ1-5, is GAGVSQSPRYKVAKRGQDVALRCDPISGHVSLFWYQQALGQGPEFLTYFQNEAQLDKSGLPSDRFFAERPEGSVSTLKIQRTQQEDSAVYLCASSSSLDYSNQPQHFGDGTRLSIL.

The chain links TRBV6-1 to TRBJ2-1, with 11 nucleotides matching TRBD1. The germline CDR1 and CDR2 sequences are MNHNS and SASEGT. The CDR3 runs 14 residues. V lost 5 bases to trimming and J lost 8 bases; unmatched junction nucleotides: 5. This CDR3 is CASSPGQGVYEQFF. CDR3 in DNA: TGTGCCAGCAGTCCGGGACAGGGGGTGTATGAGCAGTTCTTC.

The chain combines TRBV7-9 with TRBJ2-5; D possibly corresponds to TRBD1 (5 bases). CDR1 is SEHNR, CDR2 FQNEAQ, per germline (reference sequence). This CDR3 is 14 amino acids long. Trimming stripped 6 bases from V and 7 bases from J, with 18 bases between. CDR3 coding DNA: TGTGCCAGCAGTAACGACAGAAGAGAGTCGACCCAGTACTTC. The encoded protein is CASSNDRRESTQYF.

The CDR3 sequence: CASNRQGREQYF. CDR3 bases: TGTGCCAGCAACCGTCAGGGGCGCGAGCAGTACTTC. The chain joins TRBV7-8 to TRBJ2-7; D possibly corresponds to TRBD1 (6 bases). This CDR3 is 12 amino acids long. The germline V gene has CDR1 SGHVS and CDR2 FQNEAQ. Trimming removed 7 bases from V and 6 bases from J, with 13 bases in between.

J is TRBJ1-4 and V is TRBV29-1, with D possibly TRBD1 on 6 matching bases. Trimming shortened V by 1 base and J by 10 bases, and 13 bases separated the two germline ends. Germline values: CDR1 SQVTM, CDR2 ANQGSEA. The CDR3 runs 13 residues. The CDR3 is CSVEVTGTVKLFF. The CDR3, as DNA: TGCAGCGTTGAAGTCACAGGGACCGTAAAACTGTTTTTT.